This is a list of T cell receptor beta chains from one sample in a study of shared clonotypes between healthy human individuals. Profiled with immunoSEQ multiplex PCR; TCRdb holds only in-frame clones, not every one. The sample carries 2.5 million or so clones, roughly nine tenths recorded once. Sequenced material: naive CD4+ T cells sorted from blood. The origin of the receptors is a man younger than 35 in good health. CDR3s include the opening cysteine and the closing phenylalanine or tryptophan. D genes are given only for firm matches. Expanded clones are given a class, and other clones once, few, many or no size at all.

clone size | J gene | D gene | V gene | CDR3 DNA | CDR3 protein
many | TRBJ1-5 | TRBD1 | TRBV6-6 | TGTGCCAGCAACTCCCGGCAGACAGGGGGCAATCAGCCCCAGCATTTT | CASNSRQTGGNQPQHF
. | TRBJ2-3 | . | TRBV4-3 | TGCGCCAGCAGCCAAGTGTCGCAGCGGGTGGGCACAGATACGCAGTATTTT | CASSQVSQRVGTDTQYF
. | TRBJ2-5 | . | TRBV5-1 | TGCGCCAGCAGCTTGGAGGGGGATTGGAGGGAGACCCAGTACTTC | CASSLEGDWRETQYF
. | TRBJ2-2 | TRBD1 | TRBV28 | TGTGCCAGCAGTCTCCGGGACAGGGGGTTTCCCGGGGAGCTGTTTTTT | CASSLRDRGFPGELFF
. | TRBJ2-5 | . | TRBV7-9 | TGTGCCAGCCCGGGACATTCCTACGAGGGCCAGTACTTC | CASPGHSYEGQYF
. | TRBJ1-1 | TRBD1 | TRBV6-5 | TGTGCCAGCAAAGTAACAGGGGGCGGCACTGAAGCTTTCTTT | CASKVTGGGTEAFF
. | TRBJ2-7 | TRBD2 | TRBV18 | TGTGCCAGCTCACCAGAGGGGACTAGCGGGAGGAGGGAGCAGTACTTC | CASSPEGTSGRREQYF
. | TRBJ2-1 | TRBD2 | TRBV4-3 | TGCGCCAGCAGCCAGACCACTAGCGGACCCTACAATGAGCAGTTCTTC | CASSQTTSGPYNEQFF
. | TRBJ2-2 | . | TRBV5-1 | TGCGCCAGCAGCTCCGGGGGCGCGAACACCGGGGAGCTGTTTTTT | CASSSGGANTGELFF
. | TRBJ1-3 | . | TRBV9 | TGTGCCAGCAGCGTAGGTATGGGGGCGAAGTTTGGAAACACCATATATTTT | CASSVGMGAKFGNTIYF
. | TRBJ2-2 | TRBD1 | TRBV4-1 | TGCGCCAGCAGCCCCGGGACAGGGATCGCGAACACCGGGGAGCTGTTTTTT | CASSPGTGIANTGELFF
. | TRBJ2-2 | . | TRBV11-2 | TGTGCCAGCAGCTTATTCGGGGGTACCGGGGAGCTGTTTTTT | CASSLFGGTGELFF
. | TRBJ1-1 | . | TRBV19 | TGTGCCAGTAGCCTTGTTCCCACGACGGGGAACACTGAAGCTTTCTTT | CASSLVPTTGNTEAFF
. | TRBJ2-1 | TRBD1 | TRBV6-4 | TGTGCCAGCAGTCCGGGGACAGGGAACTCCTACAATGAGCAGTTCTTC | CASSPGTGNSYNEQFF
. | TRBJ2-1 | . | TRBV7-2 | TGTGCCAGCAGCTTATACGGCAGAGAGGAGTTCTTC | CASSLYGREEFF
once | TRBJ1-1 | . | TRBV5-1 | TGCGCCAGCAGCTCCGGGGGGGTAATGAACACTGAAGCTTTCTTT | CASSSGGVMNTEAFF
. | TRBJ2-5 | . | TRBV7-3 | TGTGCCAGCAGCTTAACCCTAGACGAGGAGACCCAGTACTTC | CASSLTLDEETQYF
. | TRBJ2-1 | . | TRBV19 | TGTGCCAGTACCAAAGGAAACGGGTTCTCCTACAATGAGCAGTTCTTC | CASTKGNGFSYNEQFF
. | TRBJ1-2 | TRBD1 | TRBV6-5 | TGTGCCAGCAGCATCGGACAGGGGTACGGCTACACCTTC | CASSIGQGYGYTF
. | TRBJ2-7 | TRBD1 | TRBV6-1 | TGTGCCAGCAGGTCGGGACAGGCGTACGAGCAGTACTTC | CASRSGQAYEQYF
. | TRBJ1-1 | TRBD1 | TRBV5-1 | TGCGCCAGCAGCCCTCTGACAGGGGATAACACTGAAGCTTTCTTT | CASSPLTGDNTEAFF
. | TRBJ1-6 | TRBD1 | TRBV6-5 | TGTGCCAGCAGTTACCTGGGACAGTACAATTCACCCCTCCACTTT | CASSYLGQYNSPLHF
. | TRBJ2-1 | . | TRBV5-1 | TGCGCCAGCAGCTTGAGCGGCTCCTACAATGAGCAGTTCTTC | CASSLSGSYNEQFF
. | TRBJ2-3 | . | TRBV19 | TGTGCCAGTAGTATCCAGGACAGCTTCACAGATACGCAGTATTTT | CASSIQDSFTDTQYF
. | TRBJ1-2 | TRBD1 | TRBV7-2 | TGTGCCAGCAGCTTAGGGACAGGGGGCCTGTCGTCCTATGGCTACACCTTC | CASSLGTGGLSSYGYTF
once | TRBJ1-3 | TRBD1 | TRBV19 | TGTGCCAGTAGCCCGGGACAGGGCTACACCATATATTTT | CASSPGQGYTIYF
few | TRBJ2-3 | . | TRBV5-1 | TGCGCCAGCAGCCAGGGGACTAGCACAGATACGCAGTATTTT | CASSQGTSTDTQYF
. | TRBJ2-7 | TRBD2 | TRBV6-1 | TGTGCCAGCAGAACCGGGACTAGCGTCTACGAGCAGTACTTC | CASRTGTSVYEQYF
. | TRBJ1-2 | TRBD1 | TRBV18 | TGTGCCAGCTCACCTCAGACAGGGGCCGAGGCGGGCTACACCTTC | CASSPQTGAEAGYTF